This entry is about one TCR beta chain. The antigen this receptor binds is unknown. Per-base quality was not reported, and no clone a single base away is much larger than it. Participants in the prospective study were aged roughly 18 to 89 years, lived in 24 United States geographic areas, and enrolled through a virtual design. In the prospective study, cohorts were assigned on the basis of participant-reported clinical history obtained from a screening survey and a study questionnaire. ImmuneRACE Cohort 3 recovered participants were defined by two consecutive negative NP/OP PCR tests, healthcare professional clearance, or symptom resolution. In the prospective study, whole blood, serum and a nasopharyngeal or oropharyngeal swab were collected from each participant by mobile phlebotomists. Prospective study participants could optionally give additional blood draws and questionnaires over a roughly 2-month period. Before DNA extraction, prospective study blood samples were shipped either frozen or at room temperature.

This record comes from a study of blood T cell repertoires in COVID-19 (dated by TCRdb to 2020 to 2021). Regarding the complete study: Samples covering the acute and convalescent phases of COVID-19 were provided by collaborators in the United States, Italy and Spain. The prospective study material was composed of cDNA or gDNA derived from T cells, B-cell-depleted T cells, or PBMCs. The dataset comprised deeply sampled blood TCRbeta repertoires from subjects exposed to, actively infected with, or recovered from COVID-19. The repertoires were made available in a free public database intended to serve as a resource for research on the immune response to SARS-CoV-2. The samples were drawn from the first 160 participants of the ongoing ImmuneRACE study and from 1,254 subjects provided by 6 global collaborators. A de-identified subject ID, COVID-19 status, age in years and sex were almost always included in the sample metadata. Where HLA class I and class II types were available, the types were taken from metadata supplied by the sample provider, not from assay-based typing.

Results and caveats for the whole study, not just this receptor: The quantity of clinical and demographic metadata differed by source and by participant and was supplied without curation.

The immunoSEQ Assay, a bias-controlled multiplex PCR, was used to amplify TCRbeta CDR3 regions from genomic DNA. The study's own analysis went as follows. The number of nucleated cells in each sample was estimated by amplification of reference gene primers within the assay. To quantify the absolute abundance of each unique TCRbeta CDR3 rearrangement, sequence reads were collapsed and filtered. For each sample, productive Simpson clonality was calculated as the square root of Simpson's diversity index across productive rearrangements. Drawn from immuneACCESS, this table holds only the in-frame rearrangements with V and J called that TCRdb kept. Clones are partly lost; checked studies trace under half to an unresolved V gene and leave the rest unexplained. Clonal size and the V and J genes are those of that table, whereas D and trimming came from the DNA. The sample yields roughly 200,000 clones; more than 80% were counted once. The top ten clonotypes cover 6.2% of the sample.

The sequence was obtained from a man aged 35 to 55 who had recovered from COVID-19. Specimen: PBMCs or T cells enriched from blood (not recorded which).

The CDR3 is CASSSENNRNTEAFF. The sequenced DNA is TGCGCCAGCAGCTCCGAAAATAACAGGAACACTGAAGCTTTCTTT. This chain joins TRBV5-1 to TRBJ1-1; no confident D gene assignment can be made. Trimming removed 3 bases from V and 1 base from J, leaving 13 bases between the germline ends. Taken from cysteine to phenylalanine, the CDR3 has 15 residues. Kept here is only the CDR3 DNA, which spans 45 bases and is read in frame from base 1. CDR1 is given as SGHRS and CDR2 as YFSETQ, both from the germline V gene.